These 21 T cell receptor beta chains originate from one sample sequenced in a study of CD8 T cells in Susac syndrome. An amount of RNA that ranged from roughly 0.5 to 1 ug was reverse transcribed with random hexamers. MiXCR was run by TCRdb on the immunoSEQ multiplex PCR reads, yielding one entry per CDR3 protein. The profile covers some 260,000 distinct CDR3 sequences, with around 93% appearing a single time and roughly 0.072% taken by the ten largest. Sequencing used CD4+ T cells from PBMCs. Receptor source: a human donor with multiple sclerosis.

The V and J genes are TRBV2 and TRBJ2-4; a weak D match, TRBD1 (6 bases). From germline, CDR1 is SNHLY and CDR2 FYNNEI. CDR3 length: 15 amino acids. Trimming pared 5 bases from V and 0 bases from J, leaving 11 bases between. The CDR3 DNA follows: TGTGCCAGCAGTTCCCGGACAGTAGCCAAAAACATTCAGTACTTC. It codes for CASSSRTVAKNIQYF. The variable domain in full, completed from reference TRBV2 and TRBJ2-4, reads EPEVTQTPSHQVTQMGQEVILRCVPISNHLYFYWYRQILGQKVEFLVSFYNNEISEKSEIFDDQFSVERPDGSNFTLKIRSTKLEDSAMYFCASSSRTVAKNIQYFGAGTRLSVL.

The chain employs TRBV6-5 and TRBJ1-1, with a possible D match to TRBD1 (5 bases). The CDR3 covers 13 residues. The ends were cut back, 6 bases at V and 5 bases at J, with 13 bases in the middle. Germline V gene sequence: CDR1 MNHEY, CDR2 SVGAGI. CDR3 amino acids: CASRRGEGTEAFF. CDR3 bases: TGTGCCAGCAGGCGAGGGGAGGGGACTGAAGCTTTCTTT.

DNA of the CDR3: TGTGCCAGTAGTTTTTCCGGGACTAGCGGAGAGCAGTTCTTC. Its protein product is CASSFSGTSGEQFF. The V call is TRBV19, the J call TRBJ2-1, with 11 bases that match TRBD2. V lost 5 bases to trimming and J lost 10 bases; unmatched junction nucleotides: 7. The CDR3 extends over 14 amino acids. The germline V gene has CDR1 LNHDA and CDR2 SQIVND (reference sequence).

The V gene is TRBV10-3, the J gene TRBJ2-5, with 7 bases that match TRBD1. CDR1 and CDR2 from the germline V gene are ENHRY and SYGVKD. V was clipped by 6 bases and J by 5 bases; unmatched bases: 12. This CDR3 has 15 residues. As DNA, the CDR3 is TGTGCCATCAGCTCCGCCGACAGGGTAGCCGAGACCCAGTACTTC. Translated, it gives CAISSADRVAETQYF.

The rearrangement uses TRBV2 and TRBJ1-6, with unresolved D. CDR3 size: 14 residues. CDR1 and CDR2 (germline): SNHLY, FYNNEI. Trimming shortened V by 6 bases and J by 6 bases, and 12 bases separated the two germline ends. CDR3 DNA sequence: TGTGCCAGCAGGACCGATTGGGTTAATTCACCCCTCCACTTT. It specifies CASRTDWVNSPLHF.

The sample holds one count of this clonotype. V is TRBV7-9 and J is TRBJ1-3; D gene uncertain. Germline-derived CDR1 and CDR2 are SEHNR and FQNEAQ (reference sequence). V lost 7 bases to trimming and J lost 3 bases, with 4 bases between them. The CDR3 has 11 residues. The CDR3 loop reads CASTIGNTIYF. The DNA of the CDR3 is TGTGCCAGCACAATTGGAAACACCATATATTTT.

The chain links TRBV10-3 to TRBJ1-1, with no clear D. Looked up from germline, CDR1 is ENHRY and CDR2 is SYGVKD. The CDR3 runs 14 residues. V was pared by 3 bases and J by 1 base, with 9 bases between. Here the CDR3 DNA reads TGTGCCATCAGTGAATGGGCTCCGAACACTGAAGCTTTCTTT. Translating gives CAISEWAPNTEAFF.

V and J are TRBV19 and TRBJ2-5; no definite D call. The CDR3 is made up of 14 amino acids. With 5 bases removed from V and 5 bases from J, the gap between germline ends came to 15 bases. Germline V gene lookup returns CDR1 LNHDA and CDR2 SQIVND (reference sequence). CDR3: CASSQLPGSETQYF. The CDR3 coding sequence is TGTGCCAGTAGTCAGCTACCTGGGTCGGAGACCCAGTACTTC.

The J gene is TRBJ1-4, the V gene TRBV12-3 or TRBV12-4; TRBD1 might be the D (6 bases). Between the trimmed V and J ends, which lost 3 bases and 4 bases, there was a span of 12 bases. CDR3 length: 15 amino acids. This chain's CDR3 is CASSLLGGFNEKLFF. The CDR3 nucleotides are TGTGCCAGCAGTTTGCTAGGGGGGTTTAATGAAAAACTGTTTTTT.

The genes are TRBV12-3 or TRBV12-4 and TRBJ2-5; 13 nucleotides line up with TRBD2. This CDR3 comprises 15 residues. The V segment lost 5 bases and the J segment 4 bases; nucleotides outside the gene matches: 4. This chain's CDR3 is CASSPRLAGGETQYF. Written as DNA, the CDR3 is TGTGCCAGCAGTCCAAGACTAGCGGGGGGAGAGACCCAGTACTTC.

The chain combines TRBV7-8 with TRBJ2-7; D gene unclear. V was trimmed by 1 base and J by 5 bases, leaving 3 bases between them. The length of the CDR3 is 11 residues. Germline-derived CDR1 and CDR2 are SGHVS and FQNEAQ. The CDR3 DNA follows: TGTGCCAGCAGCTTAGGAAACGAGCAGTACGTC. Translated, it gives CASSLGNEQYV.

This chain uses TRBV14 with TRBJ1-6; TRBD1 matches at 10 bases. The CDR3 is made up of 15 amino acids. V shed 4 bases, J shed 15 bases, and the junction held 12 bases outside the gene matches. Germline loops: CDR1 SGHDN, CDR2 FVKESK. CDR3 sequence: CASSPRTGGFENLHF. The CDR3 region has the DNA TGTGCCAGCAGCCCCAGGACAGGGGGGTTTGAGAACCTCCACTTT.

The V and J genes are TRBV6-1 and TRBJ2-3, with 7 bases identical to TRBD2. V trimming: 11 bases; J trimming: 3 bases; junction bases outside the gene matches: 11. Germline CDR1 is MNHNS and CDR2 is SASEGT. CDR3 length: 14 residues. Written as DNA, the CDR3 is TGTGCCGCGCTTCGGGGGGAGAAGACAGATACGCAGTATTTT. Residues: CAALRGEKTDTQYF.

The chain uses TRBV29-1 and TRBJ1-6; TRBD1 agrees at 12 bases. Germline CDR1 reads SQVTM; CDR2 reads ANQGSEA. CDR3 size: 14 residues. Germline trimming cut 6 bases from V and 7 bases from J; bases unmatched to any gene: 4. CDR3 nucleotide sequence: TGCAGCGTGGCGGGACAGGGGGCGAATTCACCCCTCCACTTT. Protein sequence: CSVAGQGANSPLHF.

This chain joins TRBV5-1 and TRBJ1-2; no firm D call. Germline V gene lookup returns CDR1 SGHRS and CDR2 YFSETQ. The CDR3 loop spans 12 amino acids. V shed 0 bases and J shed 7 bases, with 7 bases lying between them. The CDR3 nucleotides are TGCGCCAGCAGCTTGGATCGGGTTGGCTACACCTTC. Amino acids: CASSLDRVGYTF. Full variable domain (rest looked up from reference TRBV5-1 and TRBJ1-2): KAGVTQTPRYLIKTRGQQVTLSCSPISGHRSVSWYQQTPGQGLQFLFEYFSETQRNKGNFPGRFSGRQFSNSRSEMNVSTLELGDSALYLCASSLDRVGYTFGSGTRLTVV.

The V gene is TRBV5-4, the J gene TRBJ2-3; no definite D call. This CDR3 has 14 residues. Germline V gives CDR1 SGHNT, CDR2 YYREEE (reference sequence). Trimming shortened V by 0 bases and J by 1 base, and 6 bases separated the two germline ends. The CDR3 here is CASSLADGTDTQYF. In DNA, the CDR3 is TGTGCCAGCAGCTTGGCGGACGGCACAGATACGCAGTATTTT.

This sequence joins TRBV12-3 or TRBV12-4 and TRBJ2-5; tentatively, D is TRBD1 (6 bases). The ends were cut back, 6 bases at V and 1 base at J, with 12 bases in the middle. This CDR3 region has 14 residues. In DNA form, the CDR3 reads TGTGCCAGCAGCCGACAGGTTGGCCAAGAGACCCAGTACTTC. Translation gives CASSRQVGQETQYF.

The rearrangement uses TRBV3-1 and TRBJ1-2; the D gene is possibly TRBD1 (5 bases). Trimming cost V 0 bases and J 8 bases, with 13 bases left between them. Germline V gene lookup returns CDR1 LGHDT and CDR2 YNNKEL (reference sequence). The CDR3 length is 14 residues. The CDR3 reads CASSQEGAHRGYTF. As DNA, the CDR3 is TGTGCCAGCAGCCAAGAAGGGGCACATCGGGGCTACACCTTC.

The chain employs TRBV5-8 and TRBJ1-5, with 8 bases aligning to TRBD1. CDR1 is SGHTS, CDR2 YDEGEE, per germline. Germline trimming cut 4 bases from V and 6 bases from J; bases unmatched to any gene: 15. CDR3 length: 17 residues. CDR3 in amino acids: CASSITFGQGWAQPQHF. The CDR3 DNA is TGTGCCAGCAGCATAACCTTTGGACAGGGTTGGGCTCAGCCCCAGCATTTT.

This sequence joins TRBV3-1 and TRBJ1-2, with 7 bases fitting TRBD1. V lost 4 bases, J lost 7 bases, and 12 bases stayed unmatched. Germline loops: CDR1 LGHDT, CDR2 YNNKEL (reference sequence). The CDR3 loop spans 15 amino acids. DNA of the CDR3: TGTGCCAGCAGCCCCCGGGATGAGGGGGCGCCTGGCTACACCTTC. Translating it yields CASSPRDEGAPGYTF.

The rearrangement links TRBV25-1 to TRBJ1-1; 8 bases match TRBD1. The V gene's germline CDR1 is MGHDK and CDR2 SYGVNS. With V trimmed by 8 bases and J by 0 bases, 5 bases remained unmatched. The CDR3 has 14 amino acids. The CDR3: CASRQTGVNTEAFF. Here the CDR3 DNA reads TGTGCCAGCCGACAGACAGGGGTGAACACTGAAGCTTTCTTT.